These 8 T cell receptor beta chains were all obtained from the same sample, sequenced in a study of blood T cell repertoires in COVID-19. Repertoires were generated with immunoSEQ multiplex PCR, while TCRdb's copy carries only in-frame clones and drops some. The repertoire holds about 79,000 clones, with 85% to 90% as singletons. The source material was peripheral blood. The origin of the receptors is a man aged 50-60 years with active COVID-19.

V usage is TRBV12-5 and J usage is TRBJ1-1, with TRBD1 matching over 7 bases. This CDR3 has 14 residues. Germline assignment: CDR1 LGHNT and CDR2 FRNRAP. V dropped 9 bases and J dropped 3; count of bases not matched to a gene: 10. In nucleotides, the CDR3 is TGTGCTAGCGGGCGGCAGGGGGGATACACTGAAGCTTTCTTT. It yields the protein CASGRQGGYTEAFF.

The V call is TRBV7-6, the J call TRBJ2-3; weak D call: TRBD1 (6 bases). CDR1 is SGHVS and CDR2 is FNYEAQ in the germline V gene. V lost 5 bases to trimming and J lost 2 bases, with 14 bases between them. The CDR3 runs to 15 residues. In DNA, the CDR3 is TGTGCCAGCAGCCGGACAGTATATACCACAGATACGCAGTATTTT. This translates into CASSRTVYTTDTQYF.

This chain connects TRBV5-1 to TRBJ2-5, with 10 bases that match TRBD2. This CDR3 has 16 residues. The germline V gene encodes CDR1 SGHRS and CDR2 YFSETQ. V was pared by 0 bases and J by 4 bases, with 6 bases of the junction left unmatched. Here the CDR3 DNA reads TGCGCCAGCAGCTTGGTAGGTAGCGGGAGGAGAGAGACCCAGTACTTC. Translated: CASSLVGSGRRETQYF.

The genes are TRBV19 and TRBJ1-5, with 7 bases lining up with TRBD1. This CDR3 comprises 16 residues. Germline CDR1 and CDR2: LNHDA and SQIVND (reference sequence). V gave up 7 bases and J gave up 2 bases; unmatched junction bases: 11. The CDR3 bases are TGTGCCAGTACGACAGGGAAAGGGATGCGCAATCAGCCCCAGCATTTT. It yields the protein CASTTGKGMRNQPQHF.

This sequence joins TRBV19 and TRBJ1-2; D call uncertain. There are 14 residues in the CDR3. Per the germline V gene, CDR1 is LNHDA and CDR2 is SQIVND (reference sequence). V was trimmed by 6 bases and J by 5 bases, leaving 16 bases between them. The chain's CDR3 is CASSPSVRVYGYTF. DNA for the CDR3: TGTGCCAGTAGCCCATCCGTGAGGGTTTATGGCTACACCTTC.

V gene TRBV28 combines with J gene TRBJ2-7; 12 nucleotides match TRBD1. Germline trimming cut 5 bases from V and 6 bases from J; bases unmatched to any gene: 5. Germline CDR1 is MDHEN and CDR2 is SYDVKM. The CDR3 has 14 amino acids. The CDR3 reads CASSPGQGASEQYF. As DNA, the CDR3 is TGTGCCAGCAGTCCGGGACAGGGGGCGAGCGAGCAGTACTTC.

The chain couples TRBV6-5 to TRBJ2-5; TRBD2 matches at 7 bases. Trimming removed 8 bases from V and 5 bases from J; junction bases left unmatched: 11. Germline values: CDR1 MNHEY, CDR2 SVGAGI. This CDR3 contains 14 residues. The chain's CDR3 is CASRGRVGSETQYF. CDR3 DNA sequence: TGTGCCAGCCGGGGGAGGGTCGGGTCGGAGACCCAGTACTTC.

The CDR3 DNA reads TGTGCCAGCTCAAGCAGGGACAGGGGGCAATATGGCTACACCTTC. The encoded protein is CASSSRDRGQYGYTF. The chain couples TRBV18 to TRBJ1-2, with 12 bases lining up with TRBD1. CDR1 and CDR2 from the germline V gene are KGHSH and LQKENI. J gave up 5 bases and V 5 bases, and 6 bases lay outside the gene matches. The CDR3 is 15 amino acids.